This T cell receptor beta chain comes out of a study of long-term antiretroviral therapy in people with HIV. Sequencing relied on immunoSEQ assay v3.0, run at survey level. It was roughly 40,000-50,000 T-cell genomes per sample that sequencing targeted. Generated by immunoSEQ multiplex PCR, the TCRdb table keeps only in-frame clones and is missing some. The table records more than 35,000 clones, roughly 88% of them present only once. Overall study findings and caveats: Blood dates from the mid-2000s to the late 2010s, possibly under older ART regimens. In HIV, the repertoires covered a tighter span of CDR3 lengths than in controls. Post-treatment diversity went higher with ART but stayed below transplant donor controls.

This clone came up once. What it binds is unknown. CDR3 length equals 12 residues. Germline lookup yields CDR1 MNHEY and CDR2 SVGAGI. Trimming shortened V by 2 bases and J by 8 bases, and 9 bases separated the two germline ends. The material was unsorted PBMCs, obtained 2.2 years after starting antiretroviral therapy. The chain has TRBV6-5 and TRBJ1-1; D is possibly TRBD1 (5 bases). The sequence came from a man aged 18 to 30 with HIV. CDR3 DNA sequence: TGTGCCAGCAGTTACCGGGGCGGGGAAGCTTTCTTT. This translates into CASSYRGGEAFF.